Presented here are 18 T cell receptor beta chains from one specimen sequenced in a study of T-cell reconstitution after alpha-beta-depleted transplantation in children. Researchers prepared the TCRbeta library using unique molecular identifiers, the study reports. From the PCR reads, TCRdb called clonotypes with MiXCR, one entry per CDR3 protein. Found here are some 310,000 distinct CDR3 sequences, roughly 25% of them singletons; the top ten hold roughly 11%. The specimen comprised PBMCs, mostly from graft donor cells, sampled 180 days after TCRalphabeta/CD19-depleted stem cell transplant. The receptors here all came from a male patient under 18 who had a stem cell transplant for acute lymphoblastic leukemia, so the T cells may come from the graft donor.

Only a few counts were recorded for this clonotype. The V gene is TRBV5-1, the J gene TRBJ1-2, with unresolved D. V was clipped by 0 bases and J by 7 bases, with 13 bases between them. Looked up from germline, CDR1 is SGHRS and CDR2 is YFSETQ. The CDR3 runs 14 residues. Here the CDR3 reads CASSLASARAGYTF. The CDR3 DNA reads as TGCGCCAGCAGCTTGGCCAGCGCGAGAGCTGGCTACACCTTC.

V is TRBV4-2 and J is TRBJ2-7, with 8 bases lining up with TRBD2. Per germline, CDR1 LGHNA and CDR2 YNFKEQ. This CDR3 is built from 16 residues. The V segment lost 3 bases and the J segment 4 bases; nucleotides outside the gene matches: 11. CDR3 DNA: TGTGCCAGCAGCCATCCTTCTAGCGGGCCCGGGTACGAGCAGTACTTC. It codes for CASSHPSSGPGYEQYF.

The DNA of the CDR3 is TGCAGTGCGAAAACAGGGTTGGGTAATCAGCCCCAGCATTTT. As protein: CSAKTGLGNQPQHF. The V and J genes are TRBV20-1 and TRBJ1-5, with a tentative D call TRBD1 (6 bases). Germline V gene data show CDR1 as DFQATT and CDR2 as SNEGSKA (reference sequence). Trimming left V 6 bases short and J 4 bases short, with 16 bases between. This CDR3 is 14 amino acids long.

The chain has TRBV19 and TRBJ2-1, with 9 bases fitting TRBD2. Germline-derived CDR1 and CDR2 are LNHDA and SQIVND (reference sequence). The trim removed 5 bases at V and 2 bases at J, leaving 4 bases unmatched. CDR3 size: 15 residues. In DNA, the CDR3 is TGTGCCAGTAGTTCCTCTAGCGGGGCCTACAATGAGCAGTTCTTC. Its protein is CASSSSSGAYNEQFF.

This clonotype was seen more than once but under ten times. This chain links TRBV5-1 with TRBJ2-1; 7 nucleotides match TRBD2. V dropped 0 bases and J dropped 9; count of bases not matched to a gene: 9. The CDR3 covers 15 residues. Germline CDR1 SGHRS, CDR2 YFSETQ. The CDR3: CASSLVSGGISEQFF. CDR3 coding DNA: TGCGCCAGCAGCTTGGTGTCCGGGGGGATAAGTGAGCAGTTCTTC. Full variable domain (rest looked up from reference TRBV5-1 and TRBJ2-1): KAGVTQTPRYLIKTRGQQVTLSCSPISGHRSVSWYQQTPGQGLQFLFEYFSETQRNKGNFPGRFSGRQFSNSRSEMNVSTLELGDSALYLCASSLVSGGISEQFFGPGTRLTVL.

The gene calls are TRBV24-1 and TRBJ2-1, with TRBD1 matching 9 bases. The V gene's germline CDR1 is KGHDR and CDR2 SFDVKD. The trim removed 1 base at V and 1 base at J, leaving 7 bases unmatched. CDR3 length equals 18 residues. The CDR3 sequence is CATSDFPSGTGSYNEQFF. The CDR3 DNA sequence: TGTGCCACCAGTGATTTCCCGTCCGGGACAGGGTCCTACAATGAGCAGTTCTTC.

V is TRBV6-1 and J is TRBJ2-7, with a possible D match to TRBD2 (6 bases). V lost 7 bases to trimming and J lost 6 bases, with 13 bases between them. Germline CDR1 reads MNHNS; CDR2 reads SASEGT. This CDR3 contains 12 residues. CDR3 bases: TGTGCCAGCACTGGGGGGAACGGCGAGCAGTACTTC. Amino acid sequence: CASTGGNGEQYF.

This chain links TRBV5-1 with TRBJ2-2; D might be TRBD1 (5 bases). The CDR3 loop spans 15 amino acids. Trimming stripped 5 bases from V and 0 bases from J, with 11 bases between. Germline V gives CDR1 SGHRS, CDR2 YFSETQ. CDR3 amino acids: CASRGLQANTGELFF. CDR3 DNA: TGCGCCAGCAGGGGGCTCCAAGCGAACACCGGGGAGCTGTTTTTT.

Comment on this clonotype: One end of the junction is discordant with germline, which a read error may explain. The rearrangement uses TRBV10-1 and TRBJ2-1; TRBD2 agrees at 8 bases. Germline CDR1 and CDR2: WNHNN and SYGVQD (reference sequence). The CDR3 totals 18 residues. The DNA for the CDR3 is TGCGCCAGAAGTGGAGGAGGGGTAGCGGGGATCTCCTACAATGAGCAGTTCTTC. Amino acid sequence: CARSGGGVAGISYNEQFF.

The V and J genes are TRBV29-1 and TRBJ2-7; D is unclear. The CDR3 runs 12 residues. Trimming left V 7 bases short and J 3 bases short, with 13 bases between. Germline lookup yields CDR1 SQVTM and CDR2 ANQGSEA. The CDR3 nucleotides read TGCAGCGCCATTACCCCCAGCTACGAGCAGTACTTC. It specifies CSAITPSYEQYF.

This clonotype was recorded at least ten times. The CDR3 DNA reads TGCAGTGCTAGGGAAACTAGCGGGCTTTACAATGAGCAGTTCTTC. This encodes CSARETSGLYNEQFF. This chain links TRBV20-1 with TRBJ2-1; 9 nucleotides line up with TRBD2. The length of the CDR3 is 15 residues. Germline assignment: CDR1 DFQATT and CDR2 SNEGSKA (reference sequence). The V segment lost 3 bases and the J segment 4 bases; nucleotides outside the gene matches: 7.

V and J are TRBV7-3 and TRBJ2-3; 8 nucleotides line up with TRBD2. The V gene end was trimmed by 6 bases and the J gene end by 0 bases; junction bases not matched to a gene: 11. CDR1 is SGHTA and CDR2 is FQGTGA in the germline V gene. This CDR3 is built from 17 residues. CDR3 nucleotide sequence: TGTGCCAGCAGTCGGTGGGTGGCTAGCGGGAGCACAGATACGCAGTATTTT. Amino acid sequence: CASSRWVASGSTDTQYF.

V usage is TRBV20-1 and J usage is TRBJ2-1; maybe TRBD2 (5 bases). V shed 6 bases and J shed 2 bases, with 20 bases lying between them. Per germline, CDR1 DFQATT and CDR2 SNEGSKA (reference sequence). This CDR3 comprises 16 residues. The CDR3 loop reads CSAEFISGIPYNEQFF. CDR3 in DNA: TGCAGTGCCGAATTCATCAGCGGAATCCCCTACAATGAGCAGTTCTTC.

The chain has TRBV10-1 and TRBJ2-5, with D uncertain. The V gene lost 3 bases and the J gene lost 0 bases, with 17 bases spanning the gap. The CDR3 runs 17 residues. The germline V gene encodes CDR1 WNHNN and CDR2 SYGVQD (reference sequence). CDR3 nucleotides: TGCGCCAGCAGTGAAGGGATAGGGCTAAATCACCAAGAGACCCAGTACTTC. Translation: CASSEGIGLNHQETQYF.

This clonotype was picked up a small number of times. V gene TRBV20-1 combines with J gene TRBJ1-5; D remains ambiguous. The CDR3 has 13 amino acids. CDR1 DFQATT and CDR2 SNEGSKA come from the germline V gene (reference sequence). V shed 1 base and J shed 2 bases, with 6 bases lying between them. CDR3 DNA: TGCAGTGCTAGAGGGAGCGGCAATCAGCCCCAGCATTTT. Amino acid sequence: CSARGSGNQPQHF.

This chain connects TRBV7-6 to TRBJ2-1; D not resolved. Trimming took off 6 bases at V and 8 bases at J, with 14 bases between the two ends. The CDR3 is made up of 13 amino acids. Germline CDR1 reads SGHVS; CDR2 reads FNYEAQ. CDR3 protein: CASRPLEFHEQFF. CDR3 sequence (DNA): TGTGCCAGCAGACCCTTGGAGTTCCATGAGCAGTTCTTC.

CDR3 region: CSARDGFSTDTQYF. Here the CDR3 DNA reads TGCAGTGCTCGGGACGGATTTAGCACAGATACGCAGTATTTT. The rearrangement joins TRBV20-1 to TRBJ2-3, with D perhaps TRBD1 or TRBD2 (5 bases each). Looked up from germline, CDR1 is DFQATT and CDR2 is SNEGSKA (reference sequence). This CDR3 is 14 amino acids long. The V end was cut by 5 bases, the J end by 0 bases, with 12 bases between.

This clonotype was seen a handful of times. The chain carries TRBV9 and TRBJ2-3; D possibly corresponds to TRBD2 (5 bases). The V gene lost 0 bases and the J gene lost 2 bases, with 13 bases spanning the gap. Germline CDR1 SGDLS, CDR2 YYNGEE. There are 16 residues in the CDR3. CDR3 region: CASSVVGSGPTDTQYF. The CDR3 DNA sequence: TGTGCCAGCAGCGTAGTGGGGAGCGGCCCCACAGATACGCAGTATTTT.